This T cell receptor beta chain was identified during a study of T cells in tuberculosis. Each donor contributed 85,000 to 100,000 T cells on average, unsorted. The protocol was immunoSEQ multiplex PCR, while the TCRdb copy is restricted to in-frame clones and leaves out a portion. This sample yields around 45,000 clones, of which around 94% are seen a single time; around 2% belongs to the top ten. The CDR3 totals 11 residues. CDR1 LNHDA and CDR2 SQIVND come from the germline V gene (reference sequence). The V end lost 9 bases, the J end lost 8 bases, and 13 bases lay between the germline ends. Sequencing was carried out using PBMCs. The chain recombines TRBV19 with TRBJ1-1; tentatively, D is TRBD1 (5 bases). This TCR came from a donor aged 10 to 29 with latent tuberculosis or without tuberculosis infection. Some clones in this sample may be carry-over from other donors' samples. CDR3 DNA sequence: TGTGCCAGCGAAGGGCGGGGCGAAGCTTTCTTT. Translated: CASEGRGEAFF. Full variable domain (missing parts from reference TRBV19 and TRBJ1-1): DGGITQSPKYLFRKEGQNVTLSCEQNLNHDAMYWYRQDPGQGLRLIYYSQIVNDFQKGDIAEGYSVSREKKESFPLTVTSAQKNPTAFYLCASEGRGEAFFGQGTRLTVV.